This is a list of T cell receptor beta chains from one sample in a study of CD8 T cells in Susac syndrome. MiXCR, applied by TCRdb to the immunoSEQ multiplex PCR reads, yields one record per CDR3 protein. The sample includes roughly 150,000 distinct CDR3 sequences, 90% to 95% of them seen just once. Sequenced sample: CD4+ T cells from PBMCs. Receptor source: a human donor in good health. CDR3s include the opening cysteine and the closing phenylalanine or tryptophan. D genes are given only for firm matches. Clone size is shown for a subset of rows, as once, few, many or a class of expanded clone.

. TRBJ1-4 TRBV7-8 . TGTGCCAGCAGTCAGGGAGCAACTAATGAAAAACTGTTTTTT CASSQGATNEKLFF
TRBD1 TRBJ1-1 TRBV12-3/TRBV12-4 . TGTGCCAGCAGTTTGAATCAAGGGGGCCTGAACACTGAAGCTTTCTTT CASSLNQGGLNTEAFF
. TRBJ2-7 TRBV5-1 . TGCGCCAGCAGCCCGAGTCGTTCCTACGAGCAGTACTTC CASSPSRSYEQYF
. TRBJ2-1 TRBV3-1 . TGTGCCAGCAGCCAGGGCTGGTCAGGGGGGTCCAATGAGCAGTTCTTC CASSQGWSGGSNEQFF
. TRBJ2-5 TRBV2 . TGTGCCAGCAGTGAAAACCTAGCCAAAGAGACCCAGTACTTC CASSENLAKETQYF
. TRBJ2-1 TRBV18 once TGTGCCAGCTCACCAAGTCCCCTTGGCAATGAGCAGTTCTTC CASSPSPLGNEQFF
. TRBJ2-5 TRBV18 . TGTGCCAGCTCACCAAGTCAGGTGGAAGAGACCCAGTACTTC CASSPSQVEETQYF
. TRBJ2-7 TRBV9 . TGTGCCAGCAGCGTAGGTTCTAGCGAGCTGCTGCCCTACGAGCAGTACTTC CASSVGSSELLPYEQYF
. TRBJ1-5 TRBV24-1 . TGTGCCACCAGTGAGGGAGGGAAGGGTGAATACCACCCCCAGCATTTT CATSEGGKGEYHPQHF
. TRBJ1-2 TRBV29-1 . TGCAGCGTTGGAAAAGGTGGCTACACCTTC CSVGKGGYTF
TRBD1 TRBJ1-4 TRBV27 . TGTGCCAGCAGTTACTTCAGGGGGGCTAATGAAAAACTGTTTTTT CASSYFRGANEKLFF
. TRBJ2-2 TRBV20-1 . TGCAGTGCTAGCCGGGAAATTGGCGGGGAGCTGTTTTTT CSASREIGGELFF
TRBD2 TRBJ2-1 TRBV7-9 . TGTGCCCCACAGGGACTAGCGGGAGGTAGCAATGAGCAGTTCTTC CAPQGLAGGSNEQFF
. TRBJ1-2 TRBV12-3/TRBV12-4 . TGTGCCAGCAGTAAGGGGGAGTTTGACTATGGCTACACCTTC CASSKGEFDYGYTF
. TRBJ1-5 TRBV4-1 once TGCGCCAGCAGCCAAGATGACCAGGGGAATCAGCCCCAGCATTTT CASSQDDQGNQPQHF
TRBD2 TRBJ2-5 TRBV29-1 . TGCAGCTCCCTGGGGGGGAACGGGATCGGAGAGACCCAGTACTTC CSSLGGNGIGETQYF
. TRBJ2-7 TRBV3-1 few TGTGCCAGCAGCCAAGCTGGGACCTACGAGCAGTACTTC CASSQAGTYEQYF
. TRBJ1-5 TRBV6-2/TRBV6-3 . TGTGCCAGCGCACAGGTTTCAAGCAATCAGCCCCAGCATTTT CASAQVSSNQPQHF
TRBD1 TRBJ1-1 TRBV6-6 . TGTGCCAGCACCCCGACCGGGACAGGGTCCACTGAAGCTTTCTTT CASTPTGTGSTEAFF
. TRBJ1-3 TRBV4-1 . TGCGCCAGCAGCCCGGTCGGTGCCTCTGGAAACACCATATATTTT CASSPVGASGNTIYF
TRBD1 TRBJ1-1 TRBV18 once TGTGCCAGCTCACCACGCCGACAGGGGATCGGGAACACTGAAGCTTTCTTT CASSPRRQGIGNTEAFF
. TRBJ2-7 TRBV3-1 . TGTGCCAGCAGCGAAGTTGGCATGATAAGGGAGCAGTACTTC CASSEVGMIREQYF
. TRBJ1-5 TRBV19 . TGTGCCAGTAGTATGCGACTGAATCAGCCCCAGCATTTT CASSMRLNQPQHF
TRBD2 TRBJ2-5 TRBV20-1 once TGCAGTGCTAGAGTCCGGGCGAGCGGGGTCGGCGAGACCCAGTACTTC CSARVRASGVGETQYF
TRBD1 TRBJ2-2 TRBV5-1 . TGCGCCAGCAGCCTGCAGCCTACAGGGGGCCCCGGGGAGCTGTTTTTT CASSLQPTGGPGELFF
. TRBJ2-1 TRBV28 . TGTGCCAGCAGTCCCCCCGTCCCGGGGGAGCAGTTCTTC CASSPPVPGEQFF
. TRBJ1-1 TRBV19 . TGTGCCAGTAGTTCTACTTGGCAGGGCACTGAAGCTTTCTTT CASSSTWQGTEAFF
. TRBJ2-3 TRBV7-8 once TGTGCCAGCAGCCCCTTTAGCACAGATACGCAGTATTTT CASSPFSTDTQYF
TRBD1 TRBJ2-7 TRBV5-1 . TGCGCCAGCAGGGACAGGGAGGCCTACGAGCAGTACTTC CASRDREAYEQYF
. TRBJ1-2 TRBV19 . TGTGCCAGTACAAATCCAGGGGTGAACTATGGCTACACCTTC CASTNPGVNYGYTF
. TRBJ1-1 TRBV7-9 . TGTGCCAGCAGCCCATGGAGCATGAACACTGAAGCTTTCTTT CASSPWSMNTEAFF